Each of the 14 T cell receptor beta chains below was sequenced from the same sample in a study of blood T cells in healthy people across ages. Using a J-beta primer mix together with a sample-barcoded 5' primer, a second PCR was run for about 6 to 12 cycles. MiXCR, run by TCRdb on the 5' RACE reads, gives a single entry per CDR3 protein. In the table there are about 650,000 distinct CDR3 sequences, around 32% of which are singletons. The specimen was blood. These TCRs come from a woman older than 75 in good health.

This clonotype was counted at least ten times. The genes are TRBV11-2 and TRBJ1-2; maybe TRBD1 (6 bases). The V gene's germline CDR1 is SGHAT and CDR2 FQNNGV. The CDR3 contains 14 residues. The V and J ends lost 0 bases and 5 bases respectively, with 10 bases between them. DNA for the CDR3: TGTGCCAGCAGCTTAGATAGGACAGAATATGGCTACACCTTC. Residues: CASSLDRTEYGYTF.

This clonotype was picked up a small number of times. V and J are TRBV5-1 and TRBJ2-7; 10 bases agree with TRBD1. There are 14 residues in the CDR3. V gave up 4 bases and J gave up 5 bases; unmatched junction bases: 6. The germline gives CDR1 SGHRS, CDR2 YFSETQ. The CDR3 is CASSPGTGVDEQYF. CDR3 DNA: TGCGCCAGCAGCCCCGGGACAGGGGTCGACGAGCAGTACTTC.

Points on this clonotype: This may be a read error, as it is one base from a much larger clone. The chain has TRBV20-1 and TRBJ2-5; 8 nucleotides line up with TRBD2. V was clipped by 3 bases and J by 5 bases; unmatched bases: 11. The CDR3 has 15 residues. Germline loops: CDR1 DFQATT, CDR2 SNEGSKA (reference sequence). CDR3 in DNA: TGCAGTGCTAGGCCAGGGCGGGGGGACACGGAGACCCAGTACTTC. Amino acid sequence: CSARPGRGDTETQYF.

The rearrangement uses TRBV28 and TRBJ1-4, with D maybe TRBD1 (5 bases). The length of the CDR3 is 14 residues. The V gene lost 7 bases and the J gene lost 8 bases, with 17 bases spanning the gap. CDR1 MDHEN and CDR2 SYDVKM come from the germline V gene. The CDR3 DNA reads TGTGCCAGCATCACGGGGGGATTTAGGGAAAAACTGTTTTTT. Protein product: CASITGGFREKLFF.

V is TRBV5-5 and J is TRBJ2-7; D unclear. CDR1 SGHKS and CDR2 YYEKEE come from the germline V gene (reference sequence). The CDR3 runs 13 residues. V shed 3 bases and J shed 2 bases, with 9 bases lying between them. CDR3 coding DNA: TGTGCCAGCAGCTCGGAGCAAGCCTACGAGCAGTACTTC. This translates into CASSSEQAYEQYF. The entire variable domain, with the rest obtained from reference TRBV5-5 and TRBJ2-7, is as follows: DAGVTQSPTHLIKTRGQQVTLRCSPISGHKSVSWYQQVLGQGPQFIFQYYEKEERGRGNFPDRFSARQFPNYSSELNVNALLLGDSALYLCASSSEQAYEQYFGPGTRLTVT.

The table lists this clonotype with a few counts. The chain uses TRBV30 and TRBJ2-5; the D is unclear. V gave up 0 bases and J gave up 2 bases, with 13 bases separating them. CDR1 and CDR2 (germline): GTSNPN, SVGIG (reference sequence). This CDR3 contains 15 residues. CDR3 DNA sequence: TGTGCCTGGAGTGTAGGGTCAGTCAAGCAAGAGACCCAGTACTTC. As protein: CAWSVGSVKQETQYF.

This clonotype has at least ten counts. The gene calls are TRBV3-1 and TRBJ2-7; no clear D. Germline lookup yields CDR1 LGHDT and CDR2 YNNKEL (reference sequence). The V end lost 1 base, the J end lost 0 bases, and 13 bases lay between the germline ends. CDR3 size: 16 residues. The CDR3 protein is CASSQVSVRSSYEQYF. CDR3 nucleotides: TGTGCCAGCAGCCAAGTTTCAGTCCGGAGCTCCTACGAGCAGTACTTC.

The chain uses TRBV2 and TRBJ1-5; TRBD1 matches at 7 bases. V lost 3 bases to trimming and J lost 5 bases; unmatched junction nucleotides: 4. This CDR3 is built from 14 residues. Germline V gene data show CDR1 as SNHLY and CDR2 as FYNNEI. The CDR3 region has the DNA TGTGCCAGCAGTGAGAGACAGGGACATCAGCCCCAGCATTTT. Protein: CASSERQGHQPQHF.

The CDR3 loop reads CASSLASGNEHYF. In DNA, the CDR3 is TGTGCCAGCAGCTTGGCCTCAGGTAACGAGCATTACTTC. This sequence joins TRBV5-6 and TRBJ2-5; D is unclear. The CDR3 has 13 residues. V lost 0 bases and J lost 14, with 17 bases in between. Germline CDR1 SGHDT, CDR2 YYEEEE.

This clonotype was found a few times. The chain links TRBV7-2 to TRBJ1-4, with a weak D call TRBD1 (5 bases). Trimming removed 3 bases at V and 7 bases at J, with 9 bases between. CDR1 is SGHTA and CDR2 is FQGNSA in the germline V gene. The CDR3 spans 13 residues. CDR3 DNA sequence: TGTGCCAGCAGCTTCCGGGGCATTGAAAAACTGTTTTTT. It translates to CASSFRGIEKLFF.

V is TRBV20-1 and J is TRBJ2-7; perhaps D is TRBD1 or TRBD2 (5 bases each). The CDR3 extends over 15 amino acids. Germline CDR1 is DFQATT and CDR2 is SNEGSKA (reference sequence). V dropped 5 bases and J dropped 0 bases, with 17 bases sitting between them. Written as DNA, the CDR3 is TGCAGTGCTCCCGACGGGACCTCGAGCTCCTACGAGCAGTACTTC. The encoded protein is CSAPDGTSSSYEQYF.

The rearrangement joins TRBV5-1 to TRBJ2-5; D call uncertain. The CDR3 length is 14 residues. Trimming shortened V by 4 bases and J by 1 base, and 11 bases separated the two germline ends. Germline loops: CDR1 SGHRS, CDR2 YFSETQ. The CDR3 reads CASSLTIRQETQYF. In DNA, the CDR3 is TGCGCCAGCAGCCTGACCATCCGCCAAGAGACCCAGTACTTC.

This clonotype was observed a handful of times. The chain links TRBV2 to TRBJ2-7, with a weak D call TRBD2 (6 bases). The CDR3 runs to 15 residues. The V and J ends lost 6 bases and 8 bases respectively, with 23 bases between them. CDR1 SNHLY and CDR2 FYNNEI come from the germline V gene. In nucleotides, the CDR3 is TGTGCCAGCAGCCCGGGGACTCCCGGGGCCTGGAAGCAGTACTTC. Amino acid sequence: CASSPGTPGAWKQYF.

Of note for this clonotype: With a much larger clone just one base away, this may be a read error. The chain links TRBV6-1 to TRBJ2-1; no reliable D call. Per the germline V gene, CDR1 is MNHNS and CDR2 is SASEGT. The V end lost 5 bases, the J end lost 9 bases, and 11 bases lay between the germline ends. The CDR3 has 12 residues. CDR3 residues: CASSTAGGEQFF. DNA of the CDR3: TGTGCCAGCAGTACCGCAGGCGGTGAGCAGTTCTTC.